This record concerns one T cell receptor beta chain sequence. The data were obtained in a study of blood T cell repertoires in COVID-19. For the study at large: Sample material is recorded as cDNA or gDNA derived from T cells, B-cell-depleted T cells, or PBMCs.

Losses at the gene ends were 4 bases for V and 3 bases for J; bases not matched to a gene: 2. This CDR3 has 14 residues. From germline, CDR1 is SGHAT and CDR2 FQNNGV. Authors' processing steps: Using reference gene primer amplification, nucleated cell counts were estimated. The table came from immunoSEQ multiplex PCR; TCRdb's copy has only in-frame clones and leaves some out. V and J calls and clone size are those listed in that table; D and trimming were worked out from the DNA. The sample holds some 190,000 clones, more than 85% seen once. Sequencing was carried out using peripheral blood. The sequence derives from a man in his thirties or forties with acute or convalescent COVID-19. The chain is built from TRBV11-2 and TRBJ1-4; 7 nucleotides agree with TRBD1. CDR3 nucleotide sequence: TGTGCCAGCAGCTCAGGGACAGCTAATGAAAAACTGTTTTTT. Translation gives CASSSGTANEKLFF. Variable domain in full (rest from reference TRBV11-2 and TRBJ1-4): EAGVAQSPRYKIIEKRQSVAFWCNPISGHATLYWYQQILGQGPKLLIQFQNNGVVDDSQLPKDRFSAERLKGVDSTLKIQPAKLEDSAVYLCASSSGTANEKLFFGSGTQLSVL.